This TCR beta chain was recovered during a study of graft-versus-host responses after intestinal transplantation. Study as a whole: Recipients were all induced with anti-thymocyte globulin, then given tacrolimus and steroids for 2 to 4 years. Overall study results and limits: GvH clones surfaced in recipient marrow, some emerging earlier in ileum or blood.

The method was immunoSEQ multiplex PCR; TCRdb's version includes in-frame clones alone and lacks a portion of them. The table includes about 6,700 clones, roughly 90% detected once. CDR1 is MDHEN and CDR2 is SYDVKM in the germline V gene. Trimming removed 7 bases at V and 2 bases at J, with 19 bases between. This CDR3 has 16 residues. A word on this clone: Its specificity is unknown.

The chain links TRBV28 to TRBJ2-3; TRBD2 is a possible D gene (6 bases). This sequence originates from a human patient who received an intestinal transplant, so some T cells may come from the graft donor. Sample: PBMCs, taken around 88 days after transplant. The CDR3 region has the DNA TGTGCCAGCATCCCTTCAATTGGGACTCACACAGATACGCAGTATTTT. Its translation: CASIPSIGTHTDTQYF.